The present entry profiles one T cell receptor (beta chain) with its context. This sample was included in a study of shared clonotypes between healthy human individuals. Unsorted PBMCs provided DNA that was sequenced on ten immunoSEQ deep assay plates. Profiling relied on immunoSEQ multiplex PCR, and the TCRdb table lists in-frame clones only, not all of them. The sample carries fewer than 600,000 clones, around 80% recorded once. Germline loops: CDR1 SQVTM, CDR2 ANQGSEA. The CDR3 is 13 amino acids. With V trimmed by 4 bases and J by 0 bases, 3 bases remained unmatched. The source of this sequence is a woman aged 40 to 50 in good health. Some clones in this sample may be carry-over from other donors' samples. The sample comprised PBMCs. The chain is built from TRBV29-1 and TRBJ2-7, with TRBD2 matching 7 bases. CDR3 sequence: CSVVGGDSYEQYF. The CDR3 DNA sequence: TGCAGCGTTGTGGGAGGGGACTCCTACGAGCAGTACTTC.